The sample holds a few counts of the clone carrying this T cell receptor beta chain. Its antigen is unidentified. The data were obtained in a study of blood T cells in healthy people across ages. Through a sample-barcoded 5' primer and a J-beta primer mix, a second PCR was run for about 6 to 11 cycles. A template-switch adaptor that had 12 random nucleotides put a tag on each cDNA molecule. TCRdb passed the 5' RACE reads through MiXCR, listing each CDR3 protein once. Counted here are 1.5 million to 2 million distinct CDR3 sequences, less than 50% occurring once; the ten biggest clones make up over 2%. Whole-study results and caveats: The study regarded diversity estimates from one million T cells as underestimates. Significant beta diversity loss was already apparent by age roughly 43, declining roughly linearly.

The CDR3 is 15 residues long. Germline CDR1 SGDLS, CDR2 YYNGEE. Trimming removed 3 bases from V and 10 bases from J, with 21 bases in between. The sequence was obtained from a woman between 40 and 55 years old in good health. The sample was blood. The chain recombines TRBV9 with TRBJ2-3; possibly TRBD1 for D (6 bases). The CDR3 spells CASSGTSPEAGAQYF. The DNA of the CDR3 is TGTGCCAGCAGCGGGACCTCCCCGGAGGCAGGGGCGCAGTATTTT.